This record covers a single T cell receptor beta chain. These data are taken from a study of T cells after yellow fever vaccination. CDR3 length: 13 amino acids. Trimming shortened V by 4 bases and J by 2 bases, and 9 bases separated the two germline ends. Germline V lookup: CDR1 SQVTM, CDR2 ANQGSEA. Each CDR3 protein is one row after TCRdb ran MiXCR on the 5' RACE reads. This sample carries under 400,000 distinct CDR3 sequences, under 15% of them seen once, and the ten largest clones take roughly 3.1%. The clonotype originates from a young man who received the YFV17D yellow fever vaccine. The chain is built from TRBV29-1 and TRBJ1-5; D is unclear. The sample consisted of CD4+ T cells sorted from PBMCs, taken 15 days after the yellow fever booster vaccination. CDR3: CSVVLGGNQPQHF. The CDR3 DNA reads TGCAGCGTTGTGTTGGGAGGCAATCAGCCCCAGCATTTT.